This T cell receptor beta chain was profiled in a study of beta chain features in type 1 diabetes. Study-wide results and caveats: Across patients, naive, central memory and Treg TCRB repertoires exhibited apparently greater similarity than was observed across healthy donors. A moderate, significant TCRB CDR3 shortening appeared in type 1 diabetes across four CD4+ subsets.

This clone has only a few counts. Antigen specificity is unknown. Trimming took off 0 bases at V and 5 bases at J, with 10 bases between the two ends. Germline V gene sequence: CDR1 LNHDA, CDR2 SQIVND (reference sequence). The CDR3 runs to 15 residues. A sort by CD45RO/CCR7/CD25/CD127/CD95/CD27 yielded CD4+ naive, central memory, regulatory and stem cell-like memory cells. What was sequenced were expressed TCRB transcripts, since all of the isolated RNA had been reverse transcribed. Sequenced by immunoSEQ multiplex PCR; TCRdb stores in-frame clones only, minus some. The sample has fewer than 250,000 clones; over 7.5% are singletons.

The receptor comes from a woman younger than 30 in good health. J is TRBJ2-2 and V is TRBV19; the D is unclear. Sequences were obtained from naive CD4+ T cells from blood. This chain's CDR3 is CASSIDHQLTGELFF. In DNA form, the CDR3 reads TGTGCCAGTAGTATAGATCACCAGTTAACCGGGGAGCTGTTTTTT.